This T cell receptor beta chain was identified during a study of regulatory T cells in long-lasting Graves disease. Sequencing libraries for TCR beta were prepared with iRepertoire HTBI primers and Arm-PCR of CDR3 regions. TCRdb re-called the multiplex PCR reads with MiXCR, one entry per CDR3 protein. The sample lists about 400,000 distinct CDR3 sequences; over 12% were seen once. Indicated time point: newly diagnosed GD, antithyroid drugs for less than 3 months. Making the TCR library involved RNA that had been extracted from PBMCs. Note on this clonotype: Antigen: not known.

Per germline, CDR1 LGHNA and CDR2 YSLEER. V was pared by 0 bases and J by 1 base, with 11 bases between. The CDR3 is 16 residues long. Points from the study as a whole: Peripheral blood, not thyroid tissue, was the sole material studied.

These same records also appear under a second study, on T cells in Graves' hyperthyroidism and ophthalmopathy.

This specimen was peripheral blood mononuclear cells (PBMCs), taken at new diagnosis, from a patient treated with antithyroid drugs. The chain uses TRBV4-3 and TRBJ2-3; either TRBD1 or TRBD2 may fit D (5 bases each). The TCR was taken from a woman in her forties with Graves disease. The CDR3 loop reads CASSQDQRGGTDTQYF. The DNA for the CDR3 is TGCGCCAGCAGCCAAGATCAACGAGGGGGCACAGATACGCAGTATTTT.